This T cell receptor beta chain was retrieved from a study of shared T cell receptors in the human thymus. The CDR3 runs 17 residues. The germline V gene encodes CDR1 SGHNT and CDR2 YYREEE (reference sequence). V shed 4 bases, J shed 0 bases, and the junction held 7 bases outside the gene matches. Data came from immunoSEQ multiplex PCR; TCRdb stores just in-frame clones and leaves some out. The sample yields some 640,000 clones, 87% seen once. A further study also used this sample, focusing on human thymus T cells. From that study: Surgeons resected thymus tissue during corrective heart surgery. Related research found strongly overlapping thymic repertoires in unrelated individuals.

What was sequenced was thymocytes. J is TRBJ2-2 and V is TRBV5-4; the match to TRBD2 covers 9 bases. This TCR derives from a boy younger than two with a congenital heart defect. This CDR3 is CASSPGLASPNTGELFF. CDR3 nucleotide sequence: TGTGCCAGCAGCCCGGGACTAGCCTCACCGAACACCGGGGAGCTGTTTTTT.